What follows are 10 T cell receptor beta chains derived from one specimen sequenced in a study of T cells in localized non-small cell lung cancer. Assay: immunoSEQ multiplex PCR; the TCRdb copy retains only in-frame clones and omits some. Among some 22,000 clones listed, about 80% were seen once. Sample: PBMCs, taken before any cancer treatment. Every receptor here comes from a man between 40 and 70 years old with stage II lung adenocarcinoma.

V and J are TRBV5-1 and TRBJ1-4; weak D call: TRBD1 (6 bases). Looked up from germline, CDR1 is SGHRS and CDR2 is YFSETQ. The V and J ends lost 0 bases and 7 bases respectively, with 7 bases between them. The CDR3 has 13 residues. The CDR3 sequence is CASSLEGGEKLFF. The CDR3 bases are TGCGCCAGCAGCTTGGAAGGGGGTGAAAAACTGTTTTTT.

The V and J genes are TRBV16 and TRBJ2-2; 7 bases are shared with TRBD1. This CDR3 comprises 15 residues. Germline V gene sequence: CDR1 KGHSY, CDR2 FQNENV. V dropped 4 bases and J dropped 4; count of bases not matched to a gene: 6. CDR3 protein: CASSRNRQGTGELFF. The CDR3 bases are TGTGCCAGCAGCCGCAACCGACAGGGCACCGGGGAGCTGTTTTTT. Supplemented by reference TRBV16 and TRBJ2-2, the full variable domain reads GEEVAQTPKHLVRGEGQKAKLYCAPIKGHSYVFWYQQVLKNEFKFLISFQNENVFDETGMPKERFSAKCLPNSPCSLEIQATKLEDSAVYFCASSRNRQGTGELFFGEGSRLTVL.

The rearrangement uses TRBV5-6 and TRBJ1-2, with a tentative D call TRBD1 (6 bases). V lost 0 bases, J lost 8 bases, and 11 bases lay in between. Germline CDR1 reads SGHDT; CDR2 reads YYEEEE. The CDR3 sequence is 13 residues long. CDR3 in DNA: TGTGCCAGCAGCTTGGGCAAGACAGGAGGCTACACCTTC. Protein sequence: CASSLGKTGGYTF.

This chain joins TRBV11-3 and TRBJ1-5; D unresolved. Trimming took off 5 bases at V and 9 bases at J, with 11 bases between the two ends. The CDR3 has 12 amino acids. Germline V gene data show CDR1 as SGHNT and CDR2 as YENEEA. CDR3 coding DNA: TGTGCCAGCAGCCCCGGCGAAGGGCCCCAGCATTTT. This codes for CASSPGEGPQHF. The full variable domain, rest sourced from reference TRBV11-3 and TRBJ1-5, is EAGVVQSPRYKIIEKKQPVAFWCNPISGHNTLYWYLQNLGQGPELLIRYENEEAVDDSQLPKDRFSAERLKGVDSTLKIQPAELGDSAVYLCASSPGEGPQHFGDGTRLSIL.

This chain connects TRBV9 to TRBJ1-1; 9 nucleotides agree with TRBD1. Germline lookup yields CDR1 SGDLS and CDR2 YYNGEE. The V and J ends lost 0 bases and 7 bases, in that order; junction bases with no gene match: 13. The CDR3 has 17 amino acids. CDR3 sequence (DNA): TGTGCCAGCAGCGTAGGAGGCTCGGGACAGGGTTATAATGAAGCTTTCTTT. This sequence encodes CASSVGGSGQGYNEAFF.

This clone was found a few times. The V and J genes are TRBV7-2 and TRBJ1-5; 7 bases match TRBD1. V was pared by 5 bases and J by 6 bases, with 7 bases of the junction left unmatched. Germline V gene sequence: CDR1 SGHTA, CDR2 FQGNSA. The CDR3 is 14 amino acids. CDR3 protein: CASSPGQFFQPQHF. The CDR3 DNA follows: TGTGCCAGCAGCCCGGGACAGTTTTTTCAGCCCCAGCATTTT.

The gene calls are TRBV27 and TRBJ2-5, with D perhaps assigned TRBD1 or TRBD2 (6 bases each). This CDR3 is built from 14 residues. Germline CDR1 reads MNHEY; CDR2 reads SMNVEV (reference sequence). Between the trimmed V and J ends, which lost 3 bases and 5 bases, there was a span of 13 bases. CDR3 in amino acids: CASSFLGGLETQYF. The DNA for the CDR3 is TGTGCCAGCAGTTTTCTGGGGGGCTTGGAGACCCAGTACTTC.

This chain connects TRBV18 to TRBJ1-1; D not certain. The V and J ends lost 5 bases and 6 bases respectively, with 10 bases between them. Germline V gene data show CDR1 as KGHSH and CDR2 as LQKENI. This CDR3 contains 12 residues. In DNA form, the CDR3 reads TGTGCCAGCTCAGCATTCGGTCCTGAAGCTTTCTTT. Translation: CASSAFGPEAFF.

CDR3 sequence: CASSYAGRRTDTQYF. The DNA of the CDR3 is TGTGCCAGCAGCTATGCGGGGCGCCGGACAGATACGCAGTATTTT. J is TRBJ2-3 and V is TRBV7-3, with a possible D match to TRBD2 (6 bases). Germline lookup yields CDR1 SGHTA and CDR2 FQGTGA. The CDR3 consists of 15 residues. Between the trimmed V and J ends, which lost 4 bases and 3 bases, there was a span of 14 bases.

The chain links TRBV7-3 to TRBJ2-5; 7 positions agree with TRBD1. Germline V gene lookup returns CDR1 SGHTA and CDR2 FQGTGA. The J segment lost 4 bases and the V segment lost 5 bases, leaving 13 bases of the junction unmatched. The CDR3 totals 16 residues. CDR3 nucleotide sequence: TGTGCCAGCAGCCGAGGGGGCGGCGGGTTGGGAGAGACCCAGTACTTC. It translates to CASSRGGGGLGETQYF.